This T cell receptor (beta chain) was captured in a study of T cells in localized non-small cell lung cancer. About this clone itself: Its antigen remains unknown.

The repertoire was sequenced with immunoSEQ multiplex PCR; TCRdb's copy has only in-frame clones and lacks some. This sample yields tens of thousands of clones, of which approximately 90% are seen a single time; over 9.5% belongs to the top ten. Study-level findings and limits: Uninvolved adjacent lung had higher T cell clonality than tumor and all other tissues. In the blood, greater T cell density corresponded to longer overall survival. Heterogeneity is still possible, as just one tumor region was sequenced. The study detected a median approximately 55 of the top 100 tumor clones in adjacent lung.

The germline V and J ends were trimmed by 7 bases and 3 bases, with 18 bases remaining between them. Per germline, CDR1 SGHVS and CDR2 FQNEAQ. The CDR3 has 15 amino acids. The source was peripheral blood mononuclear cells, collected before any cancer treatment. This sequence was found in a female donor older than 55 with stage II lung adenocarcinoma. The rearrangement joins TRBV7-8 to TRBJ1-1, with no clear D. The CDR3 here is CASNPLEQTYTEAFF. The CDR3 nucleotides are TGTGCCAGCAACCCCCTCGAGCAGACTTACACTGAAGCTTTCTTT.